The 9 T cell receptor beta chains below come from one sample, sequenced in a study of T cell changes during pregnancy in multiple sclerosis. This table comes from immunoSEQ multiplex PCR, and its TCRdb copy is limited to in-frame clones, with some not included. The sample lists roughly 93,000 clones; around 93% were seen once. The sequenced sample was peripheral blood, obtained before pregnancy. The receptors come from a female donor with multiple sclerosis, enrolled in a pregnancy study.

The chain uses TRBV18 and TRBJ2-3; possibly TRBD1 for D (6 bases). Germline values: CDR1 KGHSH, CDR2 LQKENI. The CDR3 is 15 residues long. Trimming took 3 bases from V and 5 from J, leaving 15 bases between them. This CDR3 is CASSPGHPNGDTQYF. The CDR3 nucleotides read TGTGCCAGCTCACCGGGACACCCAAATGGAGATACGCAGTATTTT.

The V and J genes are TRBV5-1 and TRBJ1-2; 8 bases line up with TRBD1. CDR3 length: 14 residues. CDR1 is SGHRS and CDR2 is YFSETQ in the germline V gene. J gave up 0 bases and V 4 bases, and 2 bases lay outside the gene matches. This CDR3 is CASSRDRSNYGYTF. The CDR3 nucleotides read TGCGCCAGCAGCCGGGACAGGTCTAACTATGGCTACACCTTC.

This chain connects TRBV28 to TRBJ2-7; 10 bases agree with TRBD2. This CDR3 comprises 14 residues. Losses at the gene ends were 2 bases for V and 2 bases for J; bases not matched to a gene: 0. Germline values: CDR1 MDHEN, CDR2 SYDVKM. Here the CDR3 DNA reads TGTGCCAGCAGTTTACTAGCGGGAGCCTACGAGCAGTACTTC. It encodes CASSLLAGAYEQYF.

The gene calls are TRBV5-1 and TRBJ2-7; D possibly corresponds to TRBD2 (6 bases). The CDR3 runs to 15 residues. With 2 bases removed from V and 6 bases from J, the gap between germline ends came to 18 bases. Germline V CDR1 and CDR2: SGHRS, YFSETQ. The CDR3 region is CASSFEGGGIGEQYF. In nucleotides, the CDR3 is TGCGCCAGCAGCTTCGAGGGAGGTGGGATCGGCGAGCAGTACTTC.

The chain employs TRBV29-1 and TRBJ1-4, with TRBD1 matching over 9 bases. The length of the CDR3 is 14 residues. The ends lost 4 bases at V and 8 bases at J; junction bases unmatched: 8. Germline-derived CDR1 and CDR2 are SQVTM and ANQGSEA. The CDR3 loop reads CSVATSGQGEKLFF. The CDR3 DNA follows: TGCAGCGTTGCGACGTCGGGACAGGGAGAAAAACTGTTTTTT.

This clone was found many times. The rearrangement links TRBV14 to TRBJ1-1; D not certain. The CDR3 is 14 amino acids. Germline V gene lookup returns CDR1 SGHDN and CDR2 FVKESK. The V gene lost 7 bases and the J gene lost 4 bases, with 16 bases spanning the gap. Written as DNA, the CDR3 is TGTGCCAGCACCCAGGTCTACGGAGGCACTGAAGCTTTCTTT. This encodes CASTQVYGGTEAFF. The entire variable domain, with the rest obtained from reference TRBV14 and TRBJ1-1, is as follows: EAGVTQFPSHSVIEKGQTVTLRCDPISGHDNLYWYRRVMGKEIKFLLHFVKESKQDESGMPNNRFLAERTGGTYSTLKVQPAELEDSGVYFCASTQVYGGTEAFFGQGTRLTVV.

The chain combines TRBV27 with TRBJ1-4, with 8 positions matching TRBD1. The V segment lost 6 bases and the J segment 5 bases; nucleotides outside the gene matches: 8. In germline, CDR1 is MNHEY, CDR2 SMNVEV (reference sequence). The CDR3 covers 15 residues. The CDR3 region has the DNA TGTGCCAGCAGCCGAGACAGGGGCCGAAATGAAAAACTGTTTTTT. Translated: CASSRDRGRNEKLFF.

CDR3 nucleotides: TGTGCCAGTAGTCCCGCGGGACTAGCGGGGGGGCCTTATTCCAAAGAGACCCAGTACTTC. It yields the protein CASSPAGLAGGPYSKETQYF. V and J are TRBV19 and TRBJ2-5, with TRBD2 matching 16 bases. Per the germline V gene, CDR1 is LNHDA and CDR2 is SQIVND (reference sequence). This CDR3 is built from 20 residues. Germline trimming cut 5 bases from V and 3 bases from J; bases unmatched to any gene: 15.

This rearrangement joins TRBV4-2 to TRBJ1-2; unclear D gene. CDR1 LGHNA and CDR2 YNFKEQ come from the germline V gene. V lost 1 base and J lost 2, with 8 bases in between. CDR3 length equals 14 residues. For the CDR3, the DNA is TGTGCCAGCAGCCAAGGAGGGCTGAACTATGGCTACACCTTC. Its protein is CASSQGGLNYGYTF.